The 20 T cell receptor beta chains below come from one sample, sequenced in a study of control samples from healthy donors and cancer patients (dated by TCRdb to about 2020). Libraries were made using the immunoSEQ multiplex PCR assay. The table comes from immuneACCESS by way of TCRdb, which keeps in-frame sequences with V and J called. Part of the clones is missing from these tables; in studies checked, under half for an unresolved V gene and the rest for unknown reasons. The sample contains roughly 130,000 clones, around 90% of them found a single time. Of the sample, over 2% falls within the top ten clones. Sequencing used blood. These receptors came from a young man in good health.

The chain joins TRBV20-1 to TRBJ1-3; the D gene is possibly TRBD1 (5 bases). This CDR3 spans 11 amino acids. Trimming removed 7 bases at V and 4 bases at J, with 8 bases between. Germline assignment: CDR1 DFQATT and CDR2 SNEGSKA (reference sequence). CDR3 sequence (DNA): TGCAGTGTCAGGACAGGAAACACCATATATTTT. Its protein is CSVRTGNTIYF.

This clone appeared a single time. The chain carries TRBV2 and TRBJ2-5, with 9 positions matching TRBD1. Germline assignment: CDR1 SNHLY and CDR2 FYNNEI. V shed 5 bases, J shed 0 bases, and the junction held 7 bases outside the gene matches. The CDR3 is 16 amino acids. CDR3 DNA: TGTGCCAGCAGTACAGGGGGCTCAGTATACCAAGAGACCCAGTACTTC. As protein: CASSTGGSVYQETQYF.

The V gene is TRBV10-3, the J gene TRBJ2-7; 7 bases are a match to TRBD1. Germline-derived CDR1 and CDR2 are ENHRY and SYGVKD. The CDR3 has 16 residues. The junction had 7 bases not matched to a gene; V was cut back by 0 bases and J by 2 bases. CDR3 in DNA: TGTGCCATCAGTGAGTCGAGCAGGGGGAAGACCTACGAGCAGTACTTC. Protein: CAISESSRGKTYEQYF.

This sequence joins TRBV5-1 and TRBJ2-7, with 7 bases lining up with TRBD1. CDR3 length: 13 amino acids. Germline V gene data show CDR1 as SGHRS and CDR2 as YFSETQ. V shed 0 bases and J 5 bases; nucleotides not matched to a gene: 2. The CDR3 DNA is TGCGCCAGCAGCTTGGCCCAGGGGGACGAGCAGTACTTC. Encoded protein: CASSLAQGDEQYF.

The rearrangement uses TRBV9 and TRBJ1-3; perhaps TRBD1 as D (6 bases). In germline, CDR1 is SGDLS, CDR2 YYNGEE. V lost 3 bases to trimming and J lost 1 base, with 11 bases between them. The CDR3 length is 15 residues. The CDR3 sequence: CASSGDTSSGNTIYF. The DNA of the CDR3 is TGTGCCAGCAGCGGGGACACCTCATCTGGAAACACCATATATTTT.

Remarks on this clone: Mismatch with germline at one junction end may stem from a read error. The chain uses TRBV3-1 (or the pseudogene TRBV3-2) and TRBJ1-2; TRBD1 is a possible D gene (6 bases). The CDR3 extends over 11 amino acids. CDR1 is LGHDT, CDR2 YNNKEL, per germline (reference sequence). Here the CDR3 DNA reads TGTGCCAGCAGCCAACCCCTAGGGGGAGAATTC. Protein product: CASSQPLGGEF.

This clone was observed once. The CDR3 loop reads CASSITRLAGELFF. The CDR3 coding sequence is TGTGCCAGCAGCATAACTAGACTAGCCGGGGAGCTGTTTTTT. The V gene is TRBV9, the J gene TRBJ2-2, with D possibly matching TRBD2 (6 bases). Trimming took 4 bases from V and 6 from J, leaving 13 bases between them. The germline CDR1 and CDR2 sequences are SGDLS and YYNGEE. This CDR3 spans 14 amino acids. Filled out from reference TRBV9 and TRBJ2-2, the complete variable domain reads DSGVTQTPKHLITATGQRVTLRCSPRSGDLSVYWYQQSLDQGLQFLIQYYNGEERAKGNILERFSAQQFPDLHSELNLSSLELGDSALYFCASSITRLAGELFFGEGSRLTVL.

This chain uses TRBV29-1 with TRBJ1-1, with TRBD1 as a possible D gene (5 bases). V was trimmed by 7 bases and J by 6 bases, leaving 9 bases between them. CDR3 length: 10 residues. CDR1 is SQVTM, CDR2 ANQGSEA, per germline. The DNA of the CDR3 is TGCAGCGCCAGGGACGCTGAAGCTTTCTTT. Translation: CSARDAEAFF.

This clone showed up just once. One end of the junction is discordant with germline, which a read error may explain. This sequence joins TRBV7-7 and TRBJ1-3, with TRBD1 matching 9 bases. CDR1 is SSHAT and CDR2 is FNYEAQ in the germline V gene (reference sequence). The CDR3 is 15 amino acids. The CDR3 loop reads CASSMTGGSGNTIYF. CDR3 coding DNA: TGTGCTAGCAGTATGACAGGGGGCTCTGGAAACACCATATATTTT. The complete variable domain, with remaining parts taken from reference TRBV7-7 and TRBJ1-3, reads GAGVSQSPRYKVTKRGQDVTLRCDPISSHATLYWYQQALGQGPEFLTYFNYEAQPDKSGLPSDRFSAERPEGSISTLTIQRTEQRDSAMYRCASSMTGGSGNTIYFGEGSWLTVV.

The V call is TRBV30, the J call TRBJ2-4, with 7 nucleotides matching TRBD1. This CDR3 is 18 amino acids long. V lost 2 bases to trimming and J lost 1 base; unmatched junction nucleotides: 14. Germline V CDR1 and CDR2: GTSNPN, SVGIG (reference sequence). CDR3: CAWSTGDVWGLAKNIQYF. The CDR3 DNA sequence: TGTGCCTGGAGTACAGGGGACGTCTGGGGGCTGGCCAAAAACATTCAGTACTTC.

V usage is TRBV7-9 and J usage is TRBJ2-7; perhaps TRBD1 as D (5 bases). V lost 5 bases, J lost 5 bases, and 22 bases lay in between. The germline V gene encodes CDR1 SEHNR and CDR2 FQNEAQ (reference sequence). The CDR3 is 16 residues long. CDR3 protein: CASSPFRAPDPHEQYF. The CDR3 DNA reads TGTGCCAGCAGCCCTTTCAGGGCGCCAGACCCCCACGAGCAGTACTTC.

The CDR3: CASSSLEGKETQYF. CDR3 coding DNA: TGTGCCAGCAGCTCCCTAGAGGGGAAAGAGACCCAGTACTTC. The chain links TRBV7-9 to TRBJ2-5, with D perhaps matching TRBD1 or TRBD2 (5 bases each). Germline V CDR1 and CDR2: SEHNR, FQNEAQ (reference sequence). Trimming shortened V by 4 bases and J by 3 bases, and 12 bases separated the two germline ends. The CDR3 consists of 14 residues.

This clone was recorded once. The chain carries TRBV9 and TRBJ2-6; a weak D match, TRBD2 (6 bases). With 0 bases removed from V and 1 base from J, the gap between germline ends came to 14 bases. CDR1 and CDR2 from the germline V gene are SGDLS and YYNGEE. CDR3 length: 18 residues. DNA for the CDR3: TGTGCCAGCAGCGTAGGTCCGGGACTGGTATCTGGGGCCAACGTCCTGACTTTC. It encodes CASSVGPGLVSGANVLTF.

This chain connects TRBV6-1 to TRBJ2-5, with a weak D call TRBD2 (7 bases). The V end was cut by 2 bases, the J end by 5 bases, with 18 bases between. The CDR3 runs 16 residues. Germline CDR1 is MNHNS and CDR2 is SASEGT. CDR3 in amino acids: CASSEWGGRLPETQYF. CDR3 nucleotides: TGTGCCAGCAGTGAATGGGGGGGGCGCCTTCCGGAGACCCAGTACTTC.

This clone was counted between two and nine times. The rearrangement uses TRBV18 and TRBJ1-1, with TRBD1 identical over 7 bases. The ends lost 5 bases at V and 3 bases at J; junction bases unmatched: 0. Per germline, CDR1 KGHSH and CDR2 LQKENI. The CDR3 runs 12 residues. CDR3 amino acids: CASSTGDTEAFF. CDR3 in DNA: TGTGCCAGCTCAACAGGGGACACTGAAGCTTTCTTT.

V usage is TRBV9 and J usage is TRBJ1-5; TRBD1 matches at 10 bases. The J segment lost 5 bases and the V segment lost 4 bases, leaving 6 bases of the junction unmatched. CDR3 length: 15 amino acids. Germline V gene sequence: CDR1 SGDLS, CDR2 YYNGEE. The chain's CDR3 is CASSKGQGGYQPQHF. The CDR3 DNA follows: TGTGCCAGCAGCAAAGGACAGGGGGGTTATCAGCCCCAGCATTTT.

This clone was observed a single time. The chain links TRBV4-2 to TRBJ2-2; no definite D call. The CDR3 has 13 residues. V was cut by 1 base and J by 1 base, with 1 base left in between. Germline values: CDR1 LGHNA, CDR2 YNFKEQ. DNA for the CDR3: TGTGCCAGCAGCCAAGGGAACACCGGGGAGCTGTTTTTT. It codes for CASSQGNTGELFF.

This clone showed up just a few times. This chain uses TRBV12-3 or TRBV12-4 with TRBJ1-2, with D maybe TRBD1 (5 bases). Trimming pared 7 bases from V and 4 bases from J, leaving 13 bases between. CDR3 length: 13 amino acids. The CDR3 DNA is TGTGCCAGCACCCGGGGGTCCTCCTATGGCTACACCTTC. It yields the protein CASTRGSSYGYTF.

This clone has just a few counts. This sequence joins TRBV7-9 and TRBJ2-1, with 9 nucleotides matching TRBD1. CDR3 length: 12 residues. Germline-derived CDR1 and CDR2 are SEHNR and FQNEAQ (reference sequence). V trimming: 6 bases; J trimming: 13 bases; junction bases outside the gene matches: 7. CDR3 region: CASSRQGVRQFF. CDR3 coding DNA: TGTGCCAGCAGTAGACAGGGGGTCCGTCAGTTCTTC.

The table lists this clone with a count of one. Within the sample, other DNA sequences also encode this same CDR3. The V call is TRBV2, the J call TRBJ2-1; D uncertain. CDR1 SNHLY and CDR2 FYNNEI come from the germline V gene. This CDR3 comprises 11 residues. V was cut by 6 bases and J by 4 bases, with 4 bases left in between. CDR3 in amino acids: CASRSYNEQFF. DNA of the CDR3: TGTGCCAGCAGAAGTTACAATGAGCAGTTCTTC.